A single sample gave rise to the 11 T cell receptor beta chains below, sequenced in a study of CD8 T cells in Susac syndrome. The authors reverse transcribed roughly 0.5 to 1 ug RNA with random hexamers. MiXCR, run by TCRdb on the immunoSEQ multiplex PCR reads, gives a single entry per CDR3 protein. The profile shows about 130,000 distinct CDR3 sequences, 90% to 95% of them singletons. The sequencing input was CD8+ T cells from PBMCs. Receptor source: a human donor with Susac syndrome.

The chain couples TRBV20-1 to TRBJ2-1; D may correspond to TRBD1 or TRBD2 (5 bases each). The V gene lost 6 bases and the J gene lost 0 bases, with 18 bases spanning the gap. CDR1 is DFQATT and CDR2 is SNEGSKA in the germline V gene (reference sequence). CDR3 length: 16 amino acids. The CDR3 sequence is CSADQPGTGSYNEQFF. In nucleotides, the CDR3 is TGCAGTGCCGACCAGCCCGGGACGGGCTCCTACAATGAGCAGTTCTTC.

The rearrangement links TRBV12-3 or TRBV12-4 to TRBJ1-1, with D possibly being TRBD1 (6 bases). V gave up 6 bases and J gave up 1 base, with 9 bases separating them. The CDR3 consists of 13 residues. The CDR3 spells CASRTGWNTEAFF. The CDR3 nucleotides read TGTGCCAGCAGAACAGGGTGGAACACTGAAGCTTTCTTT.

This chain links TRBV30 with TRBJ1-2; D call uncertain. The CDR3 is 15 amino acids. Germline CDR1 is GTSNPN and CDR2 is SVGIG (reference sequence). V gave up 5 bases and J gave up 2 bases, with 18 bases separating them. The CDR3 DNA is TGTGCCTGGCTGACACCTGAGCTTCCAAACTATGGCTACACCTTC. Its protein is CAWLTPELPNYGYTF.

The gene calls are TRBV27 and TRBJ2-7; 11 nucleotides agree with TRBD2. Unmatched junction bases numbered 5, after V lost 5 bases and J lost 2 bases. From germline, CDR1 is MNHEY and CDR2 SMNVEV (reference sequence). CDR3 length: 15 amino acids. This CDR3 reads CASSALAGGPYEQYF. The CDR3 nucleotides read TGTGCCAGCAGTGCGTTAGCGGGGGGGCCCTACGAGCAGTACTTC.

This clonotype showed up just a few times. The V gene is TRBV28, the J gene TRBJ1-5; D is ambiguous. The V gene lost 4 bases and the J gene lost 2 bases, with 3 bases spanning the gap. This CDR3 is 12 amino acids long. The germline V gene has CDR1 MDHEN and CDR2 SYDVKM. Here the CDR3 DNA reads TGTGCCAGCAGTTGGGGCAATCAGCCCCAGCATTTT. This gives the protein CASSWGNQPQHF.

The chain is built from TRBV4-3 and TRBJ2-2; TRBD2 might be the D (5 bases). Trimming removed 7 bases from V and 0 bases from J, with 12 bases in between. Germline V gene lookup returns CDR1 LGHNA and CDR2 YSLEER. This CDR3 is 15 amino acids long. The CDR3 spells CASTPTGTNTGELFF. The CDR3 DNA reads as TGCGCCAGCACCCCAACGGGAACGAACACCGGGGAGCTGTTTTTT.

The gene calls are TRBV20-1 and TRBJ2-5; D is uncertain. The CDR3 spans 15 residues. V dropped 0 bases and J dropped 5 bases, with 16 bases sitting between them. Germline CDR1 and CDR2: DFQATT and SNEGSKA (reference sequence). The CDR3: CSARDLGLDGETQYF. The CDR3 nucleotides read TGCAGTGCTAGAGATCTTGGGCTCGATGGTGAGACCCAGTACTTC.

This chain links TRBV29-1 with TRBJ2-3; 8 nucleotides align to TRBD1. There are 15 residues in the CDR3. CDR1 is SQVTM, CDR2 ANQGSEA, per germline. Trimming removed 3 bases from V and 4 bases from J; junction bases left unmatched: 9. The chain's CDR3 is CSVDSFQGAADTQYF. Here the CDR3 DNA reads TGCAGCGTTGATTCGTTTCAGGGGGCTGCAGATACGCAGTATTTT.

The V gene is TRBV5-4, the J gene TRBJ2-6; D may match TRBD1 or TRBD2 (5 bases each). The germline gives CDR1 SGHNT, CDR2 YYREEE (reference sequence). The CDR3 has 15 residues. The CDR3: CTVGTAVSGANVLTF. The CDR3, as DNA: TGTACTGTGGGGACCGCCGTCTCTGGGGCCAACGTCCTGACTTTC. Based on the CDR3 plus reference TRBV5-4 and TRBJ2-6, the full variable domain is ETGVTQSPTHLIKTRGQQVTLRCSSQSGHNTVSWYQQALGQGPQFIFQYYREEENGRGNFPPRFSGLQFPNYSSELNVNALELDDSALYLCTVGTAVSGANVLTFGAGSRLTVL.

J is TRBJ2-3 and V is TRBV25-1, with 8 bases that match TRBD2. Trimming took 1 base from V and 2 from J; bases not matched to a gene: 2. This CDR3 spans 15 amino acids. The V gene's germline CDR1 is MGHDK and CDR2 SYGVNS. The CDR3 region has the DNA TGTGCCAGCAGTGAATTAGCGGGAAACACAGATACGCAGTATTTT. Translation: CASSELAGNTDTQYF. Full variable domain (outside the CDR3, taken from reference TRBV25-1 and TRBJ2-3): EADIYQTPRYLVIGTGKKITLECSQTMGHDKMYWYQQDPGMELHLIHYSYGVNSTEKGDLSSESTVSRIRTEHFPLTLESARPSHTSQYLCASSELAGNTDTQYFGPGTRLTVL.

The genes are TRBV6-5 and TRBJ2-2, with D unresolved. Germline CDR1 MNHEY, CDR2 SVGAGI. This CDR3 spans 15 amino acids. V was trimmed by 0 bases and J by 3 bases, leaving 8 bases between them. The CDR3 is CASSYSTDHTGELFF. CDR3 DNA sequence: TGTGCCAGCAGTTACTCTACTGATCACACCGGGGAGCTGTTTTTT.